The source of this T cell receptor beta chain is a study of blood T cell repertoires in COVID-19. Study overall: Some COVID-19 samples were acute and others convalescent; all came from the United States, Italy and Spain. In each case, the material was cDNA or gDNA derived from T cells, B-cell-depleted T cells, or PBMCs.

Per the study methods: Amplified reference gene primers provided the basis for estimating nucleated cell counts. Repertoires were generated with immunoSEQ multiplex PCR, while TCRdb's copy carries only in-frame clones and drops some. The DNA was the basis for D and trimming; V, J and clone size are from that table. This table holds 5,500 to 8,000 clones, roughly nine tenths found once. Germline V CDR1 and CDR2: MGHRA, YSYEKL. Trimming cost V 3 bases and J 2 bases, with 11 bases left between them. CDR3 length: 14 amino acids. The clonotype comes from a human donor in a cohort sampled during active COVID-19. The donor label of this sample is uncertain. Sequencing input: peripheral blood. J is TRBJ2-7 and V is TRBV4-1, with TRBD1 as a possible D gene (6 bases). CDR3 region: CASSQRDIAYEQYF. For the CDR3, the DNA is TGCGCCAGCAGCCAGAGGGACATAGCCTACGAGCAGTACTTC.